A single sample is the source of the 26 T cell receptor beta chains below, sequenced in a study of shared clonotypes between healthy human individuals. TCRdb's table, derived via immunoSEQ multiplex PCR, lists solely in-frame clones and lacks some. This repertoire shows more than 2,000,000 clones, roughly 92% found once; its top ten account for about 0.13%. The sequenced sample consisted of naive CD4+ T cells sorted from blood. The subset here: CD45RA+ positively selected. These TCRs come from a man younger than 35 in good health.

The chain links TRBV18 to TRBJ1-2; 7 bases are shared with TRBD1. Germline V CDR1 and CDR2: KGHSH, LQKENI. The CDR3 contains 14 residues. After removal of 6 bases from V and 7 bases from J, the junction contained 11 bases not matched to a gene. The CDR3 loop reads CASSLDRSSFGYTF. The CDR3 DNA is TGTGCCAGCTCGCTGGACAGGAGTTCTTTTGGCTACACCTTC. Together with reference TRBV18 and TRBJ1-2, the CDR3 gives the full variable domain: NAGVMQNPRHLVRRRGQEARLRCSPMKGHSHVYWYRQLPEEGLKFMVYLQKENIIDESGMPKERFSAEFPKEGPSILRIQQVVRGDSAAYFCASSLDRSSFGYTFGSGTRLTVV.

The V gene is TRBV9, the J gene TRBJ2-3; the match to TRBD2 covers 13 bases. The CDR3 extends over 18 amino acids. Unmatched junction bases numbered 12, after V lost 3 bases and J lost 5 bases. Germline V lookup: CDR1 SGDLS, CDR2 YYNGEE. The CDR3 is CASSASPRTSGGLDTQYF. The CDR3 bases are TGTGCCAGCAGCGCAAGTCCTCGGACTAGCGGGGGTTTAGATACGCAGTATTTT.

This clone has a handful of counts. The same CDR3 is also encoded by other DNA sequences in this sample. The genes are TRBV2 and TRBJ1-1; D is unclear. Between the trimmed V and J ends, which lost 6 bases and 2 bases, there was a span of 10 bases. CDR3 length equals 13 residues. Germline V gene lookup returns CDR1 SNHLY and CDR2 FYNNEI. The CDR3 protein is CASSQGPNTEAFF. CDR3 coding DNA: TGTGCCAGCAGCCAAGGACCCAACACTGAAGCTTTCTTT.

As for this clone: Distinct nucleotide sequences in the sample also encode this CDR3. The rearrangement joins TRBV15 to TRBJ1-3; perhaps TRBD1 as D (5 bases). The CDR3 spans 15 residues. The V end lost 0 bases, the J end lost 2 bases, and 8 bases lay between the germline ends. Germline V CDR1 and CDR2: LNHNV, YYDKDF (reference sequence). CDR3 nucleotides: TGTGCCACCAGCAGAGATTGGGGGACTGGAAACACCATATATTTT. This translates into CATSRDWGTGNTIYF.

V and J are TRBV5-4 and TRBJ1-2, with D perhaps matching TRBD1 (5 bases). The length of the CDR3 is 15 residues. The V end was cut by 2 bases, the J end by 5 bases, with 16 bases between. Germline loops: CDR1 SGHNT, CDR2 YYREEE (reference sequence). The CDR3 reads CASSFLGQGSYGYTF. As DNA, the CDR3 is TGTGCCAGCAGCTTCCTGGGGCAGGGTTCTTATGGCTACACCTTC.

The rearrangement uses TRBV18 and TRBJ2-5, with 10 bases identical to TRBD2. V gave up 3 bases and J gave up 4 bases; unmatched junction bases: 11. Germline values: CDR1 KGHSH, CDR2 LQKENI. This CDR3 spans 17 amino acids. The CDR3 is CASSPLAGVIVRETQYF. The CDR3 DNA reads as TGTGCCAGCTCACCTCTAGCGGGAGTTATAGTGAGAGAGACCCAGTACTTC.

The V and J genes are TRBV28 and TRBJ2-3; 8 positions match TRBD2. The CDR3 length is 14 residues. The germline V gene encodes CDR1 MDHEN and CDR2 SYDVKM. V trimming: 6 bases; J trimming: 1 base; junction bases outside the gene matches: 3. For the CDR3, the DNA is TGTGCCAGCAGCTTTAGCGGGGGCACAGATACGCAGTATTTT. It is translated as CASSFSGGTDTQYF.

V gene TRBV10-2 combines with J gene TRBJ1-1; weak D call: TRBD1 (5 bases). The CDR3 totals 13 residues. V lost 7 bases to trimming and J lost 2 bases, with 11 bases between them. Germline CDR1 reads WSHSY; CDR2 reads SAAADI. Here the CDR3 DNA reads TGCGCCAGCAAACCGGGACTTAACACTGAAGCTTTCTTT. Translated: CASKPGLNTEAFF.

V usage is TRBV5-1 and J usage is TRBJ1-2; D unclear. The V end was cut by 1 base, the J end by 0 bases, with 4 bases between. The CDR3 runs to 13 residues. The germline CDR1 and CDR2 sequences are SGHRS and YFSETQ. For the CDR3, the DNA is TGCGCCAGCAGCTTGAATCCTAACTATGGCTACACCTTC. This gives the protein CASSLNPNYGYTF.

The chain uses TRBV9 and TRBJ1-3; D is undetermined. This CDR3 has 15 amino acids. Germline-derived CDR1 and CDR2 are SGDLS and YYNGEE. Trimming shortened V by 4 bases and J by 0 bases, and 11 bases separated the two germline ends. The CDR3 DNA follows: TGTGCCAGCAGCCTGACCGATTACTCTGGAAACACCATATATTTT. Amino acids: CASSLTDYSGNTIYF. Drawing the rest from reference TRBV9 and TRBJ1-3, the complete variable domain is DSGVTQTPKHLITATGQRVTLRCSPRSGDLSVYWYQQSLDQGLQFLIQYYNGEERAKGNILERFSAQQFPDLHSELNLSSLELGDSALYFCASSLTDYSGNTIYFGEGSWLTVV.

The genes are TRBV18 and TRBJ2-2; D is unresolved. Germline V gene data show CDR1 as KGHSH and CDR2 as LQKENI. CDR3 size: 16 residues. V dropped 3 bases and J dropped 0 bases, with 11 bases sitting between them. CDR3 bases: TGTGCCAGCTCACCTCAAAGGATCGCGAACACCGGGGAGCTGTTTTTT. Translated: CASSPQRIANTGELFF.

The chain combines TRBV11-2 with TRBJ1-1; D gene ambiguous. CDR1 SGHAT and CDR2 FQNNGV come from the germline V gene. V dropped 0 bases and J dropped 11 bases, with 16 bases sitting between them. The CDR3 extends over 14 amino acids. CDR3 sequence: CASSLDSSVVRAFF. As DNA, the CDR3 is TGTGCCAGCAGCTTAGATTCCTCGGTAGTGAGGGCTTTCTTT.

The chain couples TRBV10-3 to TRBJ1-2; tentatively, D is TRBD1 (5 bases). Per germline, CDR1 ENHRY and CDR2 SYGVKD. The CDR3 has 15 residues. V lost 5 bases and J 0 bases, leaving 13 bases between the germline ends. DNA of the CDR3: TGTGCCATCAGTAAAACAGGCGTTACTAACTATGGCTACACCTTC. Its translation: CAISKTGVTNYGYTF.

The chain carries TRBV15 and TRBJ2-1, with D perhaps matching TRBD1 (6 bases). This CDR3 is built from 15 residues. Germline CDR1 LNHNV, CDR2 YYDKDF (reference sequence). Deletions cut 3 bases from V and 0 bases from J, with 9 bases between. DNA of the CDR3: TGTGCCACCAGCAGGGGGGACATCTCCTACAATGAGCAGTTCTTC. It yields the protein CATSRGDISYNEQFF.

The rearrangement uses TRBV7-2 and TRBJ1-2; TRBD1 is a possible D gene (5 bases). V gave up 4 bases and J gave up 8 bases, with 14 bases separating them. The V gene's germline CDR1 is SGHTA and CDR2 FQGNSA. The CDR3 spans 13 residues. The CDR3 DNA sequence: TGTGCCAGCAGCTGGGACCTTTCCGGCGGCTACACCTTC. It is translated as CASSWDLSGGYTF.

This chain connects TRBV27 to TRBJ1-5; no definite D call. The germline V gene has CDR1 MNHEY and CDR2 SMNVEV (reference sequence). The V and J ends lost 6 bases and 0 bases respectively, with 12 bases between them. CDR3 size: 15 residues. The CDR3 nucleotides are TGTGCCAGCAGCCGGACGGCGTCTAGCAATCAGCCCCAGCATTTT. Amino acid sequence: CASSRTASSNQPQHF.

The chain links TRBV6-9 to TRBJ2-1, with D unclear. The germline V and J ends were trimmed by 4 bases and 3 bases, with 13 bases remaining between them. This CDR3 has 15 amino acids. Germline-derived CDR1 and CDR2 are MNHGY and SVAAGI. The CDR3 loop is CASSFGLLIYNEQFF. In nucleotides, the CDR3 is TGTGCCAGCAGTTTCGGCTTACTCATCTACAATGAGCAGTTCTTC.

CDR3 sequence reads: CASSTGLAGGGEQFF. The CDR3 DNA sequence: TGCGCCAGCAGCACGGGACTAGCGGGGGGCGGTGAGCAGTTCTTC. The chain has TRBV5-1 and TRBJ2-1, with 15 bases that match TRBD2. The germline V gene has CDR1 SGHRS and CDR2 YFSETQ. The CDR3 consists of 15 residues. V dropped 4 bases and J dropped 9; count of bases not matched to a gene: 5. Combining the CDR3 with reference TRBV5-1 and TRBJ2-1 gives the whole variable domain KAGVTQTPRYLIKTRGQQVTLSCSPISGHRSVSWYQQTPGQGLQFLFEYFSETQRNKGNFPGRFSGRQFSNSRSEMNVSTLELGDSALYLCASSTGLAGGGEQFFGPGTRLTVL.

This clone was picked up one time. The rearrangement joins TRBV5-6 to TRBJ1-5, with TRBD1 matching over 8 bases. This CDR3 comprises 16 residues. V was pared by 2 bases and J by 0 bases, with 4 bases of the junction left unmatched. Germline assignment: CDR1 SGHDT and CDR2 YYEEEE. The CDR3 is CASSFTGGYSNQPQHF. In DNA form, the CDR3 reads TGTGCCAGCAGCTTTACAGGGGGTTATAGCAATCAGCCCCAGCATTTT.

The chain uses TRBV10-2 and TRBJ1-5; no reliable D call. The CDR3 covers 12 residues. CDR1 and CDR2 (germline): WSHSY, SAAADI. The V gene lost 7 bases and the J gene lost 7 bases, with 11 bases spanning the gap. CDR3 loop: CASMEGGQPQHF. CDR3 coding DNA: TGCGCCAGCATGGAGGGAGGACAGCCCCAGCATTTT.

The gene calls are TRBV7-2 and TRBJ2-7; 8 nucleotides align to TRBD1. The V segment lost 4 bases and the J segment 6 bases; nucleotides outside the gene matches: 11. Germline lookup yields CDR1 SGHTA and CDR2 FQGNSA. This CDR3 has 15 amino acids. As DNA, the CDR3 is TGTGCCAGCAGCTCGACCGGACAGGGAACGAGCGAGCAGTACTTC. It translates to CASSSTGQGTSEQYF.

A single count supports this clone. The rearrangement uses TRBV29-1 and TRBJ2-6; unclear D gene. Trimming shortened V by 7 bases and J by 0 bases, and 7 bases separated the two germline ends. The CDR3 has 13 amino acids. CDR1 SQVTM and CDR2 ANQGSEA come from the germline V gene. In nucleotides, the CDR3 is TGCAGCGGTCGTAACTCTGGGGCCAACGTCCTGACTTTC. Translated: CSGRNSGANVLTF.

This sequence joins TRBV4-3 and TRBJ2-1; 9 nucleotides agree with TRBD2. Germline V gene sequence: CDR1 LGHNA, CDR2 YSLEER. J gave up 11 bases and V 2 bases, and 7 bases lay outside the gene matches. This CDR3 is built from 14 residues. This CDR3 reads CASSQQELAGQQFF. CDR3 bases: TGCGCCAGCAGCCAACAGGAACTAGCGGGTCAGCAGTTCTTC.

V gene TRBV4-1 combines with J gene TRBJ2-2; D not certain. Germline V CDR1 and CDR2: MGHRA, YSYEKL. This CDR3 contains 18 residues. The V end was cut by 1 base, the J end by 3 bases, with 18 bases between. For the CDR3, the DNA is TGCGCCAGCAGCCAAGCTGGGTACGGTGGGCCGGACACCGGGGAGCTGTTTTTT. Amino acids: CASSQAGYGGPDTGELFF.

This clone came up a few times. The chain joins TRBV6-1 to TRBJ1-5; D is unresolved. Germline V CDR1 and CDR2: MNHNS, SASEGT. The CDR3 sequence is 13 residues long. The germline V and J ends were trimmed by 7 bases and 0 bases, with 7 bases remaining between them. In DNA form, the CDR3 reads TGTGCCAGCATGGCGGATAGCAATCAGCCCCAGCATTTT. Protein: CASMADSNQPQHF.

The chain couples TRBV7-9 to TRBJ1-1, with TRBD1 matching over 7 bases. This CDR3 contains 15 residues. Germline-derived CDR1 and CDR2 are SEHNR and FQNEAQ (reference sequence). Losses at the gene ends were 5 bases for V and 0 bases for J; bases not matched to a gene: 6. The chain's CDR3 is CASSRGQVMNTEAFF. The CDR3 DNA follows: TGTGCCAGCAGCCGAGGACAGGTCATGAACACTGAAGCTTTCTTT.